This TCR beta chain derives from a study of technical replicates of blood from a handful of donors. Trimming left V 4 bases short and J 4 bases short, with 11 bases between. The CDR3 is made up of 14 amino acids. The V gene's germline CDR1 is LNHDA and CDR2 SQIVND (reference sequence). The protocol was immunoSEQ multiplex PCR, while the TCRdb copy is restricted to in-frame clones and leaves out a portion. Of 95,000 to 100,000 clones in the sample, under 97% are singletons; the top ten hold 0.23%. The chain combines TRBV19 with TRBJ2-1; maybe TRBD2 (5 bases). The receptor was derived from a human donor in good health. Sequencing input: T cells isolated from PBMCs. This CDR3 reads CASSTVGVYNEQFF. CDR3 in DNA: TGTGCCAGTAGTACCGTCGGGGTTTACAATGAGCAGTTCTTC.